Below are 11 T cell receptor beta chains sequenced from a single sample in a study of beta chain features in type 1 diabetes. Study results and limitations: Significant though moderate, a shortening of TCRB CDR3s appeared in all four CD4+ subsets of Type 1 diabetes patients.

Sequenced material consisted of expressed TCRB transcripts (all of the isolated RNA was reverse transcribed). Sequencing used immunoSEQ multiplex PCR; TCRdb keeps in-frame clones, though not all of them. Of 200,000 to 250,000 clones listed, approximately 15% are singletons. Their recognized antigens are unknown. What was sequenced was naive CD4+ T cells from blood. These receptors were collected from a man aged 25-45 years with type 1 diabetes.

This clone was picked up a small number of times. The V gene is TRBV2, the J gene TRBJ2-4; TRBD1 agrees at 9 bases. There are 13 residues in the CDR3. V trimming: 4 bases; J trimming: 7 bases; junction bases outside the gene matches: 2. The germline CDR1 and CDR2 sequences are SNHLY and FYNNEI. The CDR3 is CASSVGQGNIQYF. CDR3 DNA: TGTGCCAGCAGTGTAGGACAGGGGAACATTCAGTACTTC.

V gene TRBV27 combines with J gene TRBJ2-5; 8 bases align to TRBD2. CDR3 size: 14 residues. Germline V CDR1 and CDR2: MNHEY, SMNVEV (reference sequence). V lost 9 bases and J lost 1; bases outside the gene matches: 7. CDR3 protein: CASSGLALQETQYF. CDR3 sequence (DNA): TGTGCCAGTAGCGGACTAGCACTCCAAGAGACCCAGTACTTC.

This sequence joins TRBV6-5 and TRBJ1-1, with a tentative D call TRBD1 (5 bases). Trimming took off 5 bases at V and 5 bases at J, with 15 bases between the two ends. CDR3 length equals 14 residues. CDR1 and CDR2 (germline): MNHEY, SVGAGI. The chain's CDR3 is CASSTTQGWTEAFF. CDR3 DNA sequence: TGTGCCAGCAGTACCACTCAGGGTTGGACTGAAGCTTTCTTT.

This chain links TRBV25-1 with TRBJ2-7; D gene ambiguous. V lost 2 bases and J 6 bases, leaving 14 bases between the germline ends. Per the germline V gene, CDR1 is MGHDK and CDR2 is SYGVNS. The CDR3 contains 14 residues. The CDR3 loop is CASSEPGPLPEQYF. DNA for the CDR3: TGTGCCAGCAGTGAACCGGGTCCCCTCCCCGAGCAGTACTTC.

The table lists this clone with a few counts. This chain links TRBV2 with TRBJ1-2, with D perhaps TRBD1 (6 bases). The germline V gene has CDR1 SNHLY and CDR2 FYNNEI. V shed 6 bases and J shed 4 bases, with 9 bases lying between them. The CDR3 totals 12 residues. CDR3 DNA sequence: TGTGCCAGCAGACAGGGTCGCTATGGCTACACCTTC. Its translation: CASRQGRYGYTF. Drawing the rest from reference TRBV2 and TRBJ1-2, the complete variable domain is EPEVTQTPSHQVTQMGQEVILRCVPISNHLYFYWYRQILGQKVEFLVSFYNNEISEKSEIFDDQFSVERPDGSNFTLKIRSTKLEDSAMYFCASRQGRYGYTFGSGTRLTVV.

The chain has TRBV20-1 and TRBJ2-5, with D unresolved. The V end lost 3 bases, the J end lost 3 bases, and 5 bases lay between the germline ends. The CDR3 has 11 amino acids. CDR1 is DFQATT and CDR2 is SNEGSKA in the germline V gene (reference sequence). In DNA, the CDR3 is TGCAGTGCTAGCTCGGAAGAGACCCAGTACTTC. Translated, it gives CSASSEETQYF.

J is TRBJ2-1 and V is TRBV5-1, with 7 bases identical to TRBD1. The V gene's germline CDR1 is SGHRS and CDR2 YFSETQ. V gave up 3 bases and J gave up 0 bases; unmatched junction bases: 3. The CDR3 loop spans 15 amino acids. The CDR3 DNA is TGCGCCAGCAGCTCACAGGGGCCCTCCTACAATGAGCAGTTCTTC. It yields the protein CASSSQGPSYNEQFF.

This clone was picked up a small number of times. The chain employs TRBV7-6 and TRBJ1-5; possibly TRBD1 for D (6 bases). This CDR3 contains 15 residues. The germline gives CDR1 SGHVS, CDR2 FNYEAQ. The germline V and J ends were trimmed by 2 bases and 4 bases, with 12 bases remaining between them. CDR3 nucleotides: TGTGCCAGCAGCTTACAACAGGGAGTAAATCAGCCCCAGCATTTT. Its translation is CASSLQQGVNQPQHF.

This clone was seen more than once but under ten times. The DNA for the CDR3 is TGTGCCAGCAGTTACTCGAAGCTAGCATCCTACGAGCAGTACTTC. Amino acid sequence: CASSYSKLASYEQYF. The chain is built from TRBV6-6 and TRBJ2-7, with a weak D call TRBD2 (5 bases). Germline V CDR1 and CDR2: MNHNY, SVGAGI (reference sequence). Between the trimmed V and J ends, which lost 0 bases and 1 base, there was a span of 10 bases. This CDR3 has 15 residues.

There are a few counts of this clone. CDR3 region: CASGDTFNYGYTF. For the CDR3, the DNA is TGTGCCAGCGGGGACACTTTTAACTATGGCTACACCTTC. The rearrangement joins TRBV28 to TRBJ1-2; TRBD1 is a possible D gene (6 bases). V lost 8 bases to trimming and J lost 1 base, with 11 bases between them. The CDR3 consists of 13 residues. Per the germline V gene, CDR1 is MDHEN and CDR2 is SYDVKM.

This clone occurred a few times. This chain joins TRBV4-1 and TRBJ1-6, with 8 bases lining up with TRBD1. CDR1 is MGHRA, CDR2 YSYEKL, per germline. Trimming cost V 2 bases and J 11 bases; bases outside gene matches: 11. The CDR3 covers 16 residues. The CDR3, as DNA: TGCGCCAGCAGCCAAAACAATAGGGCAGGGGGCACACCCCTCCACTTT. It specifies CASSQNNRAGGTPLHF.